One and the same sample provided the 8 T cell receptor beta chains below, sequenced in a study of blood T cells in healthy people across ages. A J-beta primer mix and a sample-barcoded 5' primer were used in a second PCR of roughly 7 to 12 cycles. TCRdb fed the 5' RACE reads into MiXCR, producing one record per CDR3 protein. The sample lists 800,000 to 950,000 distinct CDR3 sequences, 29% occurring once. Separately, the same data were catalogued under a study of T cells of mothers and their children.

Sequencing used blood. The source is a woman aged 40-49 years in good health.

This clonotype was seen more than once but under ten times. This chain links TRBV29-1 with TRBJ2-3; D remains ambiguous. CDR1 SQVTM and CDR2 ANQGSEA come from the germline V gene. V gave up 6 bases and J gave up 2 bases, with 15 bases separating them. This CDR3 has 14 residues. The CDR3 bases are TGCAGCGTGCGGCCCCTACAACACACAGATACGCAGTATTTT. Translation gives CSVRPLQHTDTQYF.

This clonotype was counted at least ten times. V gene TRBV27 combines with J gene TRBJ1-1; the D gene is possibly TRBD1 (5 bases). The germline gives CDR1 MNHEY, CDR2 SMNVEV (reference sequence). This CDR3 has 12 amino acids. V was clipped by 6 bases and J by 6 bases, with 11 bases between them. The CDR3 region is CASSVRGSEAFF. The CDR3 DNA follows: TGTGCCAGCAGCGTCCGGGGGTCTGAAGCTTTCTTT.

The chain couples TRBV12-3 or TRBV12-4 to TRBJ1-6, with 8 bases lining up with TRBD1. J lost 4 bases, V lost 6 bases, and 5 bases had no gene match. The CDR3 extends over 15 amino acids. The CDR3 coding sequence is TGTGCCAGCAGCGTAGGACAGGGTTATAATTCACCCCTCCACTTT. It specifies CASSVGQGYNSPLHF.

This clonotype was recorded a few times. The gene calls are TRBV3-1 and TRBJ2-3; TRBD2 aligns across 9 bases. This CDR3 comprises 15 residues. After removal of 4 bases from V and 2 bases from J, the junction contained 4 bases not matched to a gene. Per germline, CDR1 LGHDT and CDR2 YNNKEL (reference sequence). Written as DNA, the CDR3 is TGTGCCAGCAGCCCAGCGGGGGGAATCACAGATACGCAGTATTTT. This translates into CASSPAGGITDTQYF.

The CDR3 nucleotides read TGTGCCAGCAGGCAGCCGGGGCAGGGAAACACCATATATTTT. Its translation is CASRQPGQGNTIYF. The chain couples TRBV7-2 to TRBJ1-3; D may be TRBD1 (5 bases). The germline V and J ends were trimmed by 6 bases and 4 bases, with 13 bases remaining between them. From germline, CDR1 is SGHTA and CDR2 FQGNSA. The CDR3 is 14 amino acids.

The chain has TRBV7-6 and TRBJ1-2; 7 bases map to TRBD1. Germline V gene sequence: CDR1 SGHVS, CDR2 FNYEAQ. V gave up 4 bases and J gave up 5 bases; unmatched junction bases: 10. CDR3 length: 15 residues. This CDR3 reads CASSSQGGTWYGYTF. The DNA of the CDR3 is TGTGCCAGCAGCTCGCAGGGGGGGACTTGGTATGGCTACACCTTC.

V usage is TRBV6-4 and J usage is TRBJ2-2, with 8 bases that match TRBD1. J gave up 6 bases and V 6 bases, and 6 bases lay outside the gene matches. CDR1 and CDR2 (germline): MRHNA, SNTAGT. The CDR3 has 14 amino acids. CDR3 sequence reads: CASRRDRTAGELFF. In DNA form, the CDR3 reads TGTGCCAGCAGGCGGGACAGGACGGCCGGGGAGCTGTTTTTT.

Only one count was recorded for this clonotype. The chain uses TRBV6-1 and TRBJ2-5; D is ambiguous. CDR3 length: 13 amino acids. CDR1 and CDR2 (germline): MNHNS, SASEGT. The germline V and J ends were trimmed by 4 bases and 5 bases, with 11 bases remaining between them. CDR3 DNA sequence: TGTGCCAGCAGTGTTGCCCTGGGGGAGACCCAGTACTTC. Protein sequence: CASSVALGETQYF.